This T cell receptor (beta chain) was recovered during a study of Ad26.COV2.S vaccination and SARS-CoV-2 variants. Whole-study results and caveats: Recipients of vaccine and of placebo showed similar breadth of their non-spike TCR repertoires. Spike-specific TCR breadth in vaccine recipients exceeded that seen in placebo recipients.

With respect to this clone: Its antigen is not identified.

Libraries were prepared by immunoSEQ multiplex PCR; TCRdb keeps only in-frame clonotypes and omits some of them. The data contain fewer than 55,000 clones, 83% of them seen just once; the ten biggest clones take up roughly 45%. The germline V and J ends were trimmed by 6 bases and 3 bases, with 19 bases remaining between them. The germline gives CDR1 LNHDA, CDR2 SQIVND (reference sequence). The CDR3 totals 16 residues. The chain links TRBV19 to TRBJ2-3; a possible D gene is TRBD2 (5 bases). The material was peripheral blood, obtained after recovery from COVID-19. The origin of this receptor is a human donor who had recovered from COVID-19. In nucleotides, the CDR3 is TGTGCCAGTAGCGACGGGTCAAGAGGGATGACAGATACGCAGTATTTT. It codes for CASSDGSRGMTDTQYF.